This TCR beta chain was sequenced during a study of cytomegalovirus exposure and HLA in healthy donors. Study-wide findings and caveats: Across donors, presence/absence analyses took sequencing depth to be roughly uniform. Some TCR beta chains (164 of them) were listed as cytomegalovirus-associated.

V was pared by 5 bases and J by 2 bases, with 16 bases between. This CDR3 contains 15 residues. Germline CDR1 LNHDA, CDR2 SQIVND (reference sequence). Researchers ran the PCR with 60 Vbeta and 13 Jbeta primers. Sequencing was performed with immunoSEQ multiplex PCR; in TCRdb, only in-frame clones are kept and a portion is missing. The repertoire holds some 81,000 clones, with over 60% as singletons. Turning to this clone: Its antigen is not known.

What was sequenced was PBMCs. The chain joins TRBV19 to TRBJ2-7, with D possibly being TRBD2 (6 bases). This clonotype was obtained from a woman between 40 and 55 years old in good health and CMV-seropositive. For the CDR3, the DNA is TGTGCCAGTAGTGAGGCCCTGGGACTTACCTACGAGCAGTACTTC. Its protein product is CASSEALGLTYEQYF.